These 9 T cell receptor beta chains originate from one sample sequenced in a study of beta chain features in type 1 diabetes. Whole-study results and caveats: Among patients with Type 1 diabetes, TCRB CDR3s were moderately but significantly shorter in every one of the four CD4+ subsets.

Since all of the isolated RNA was reverse transcribed, expressed TCRB transcripts were what got sequenced. Method: immunoSEQ multiplex PCR; TCRdb's copy keeps in-frame clones and lacks some. The sample lists some 15,000 clones, around 63% occurring once. These receptors lack a known antigen. Sequencing was done on a sample of Tregs from blood. The receptors shown here come from a man in his thirties or forties with type 1 diabetes.

The V gene is TRBV6-1, the J gene TRBJ2-5, with D hard to call. V was trimmed by 6 bases and J by 5 bases, leaving 19 bases between them. Germline CDR1 MNHNS, CDR2 SASEGT. CDR3 size: 15 residues. The CDR3 nucleotides read TGTGCCAGCAGCCTCGATACCCGCGTCATTGAGACCCAGTACTTC. Translating gives CASSLDTRVIETQYF.

The chain is built from TRBV5-1 and TRBJ1-2; D gene ambiguous. The CDR3 runs 13 residues. Germline CDR1 is SGHRS and CDR2 is YFSETQ. Trimming shortened V by 0 bases and J by 6 bases, and 9 bases separated the two germline ends. The CDR3: CASSLVVEDGYTF. For the CDR3, the DNA is TGCGCCAGCAGCTTGGTGGTAGAGGATGGCTACACCTTC.

The table lists this clone with a few counts. The gene calls are TRBV7-2 and TRBJ2-5; 8 bases map to TRBD1. V lost 5 bases to trimming and J lost 4 bases; unmatched junction nucleotides: 6. Germline-derived CDR1 and CDR2 are SGHTA and FQGNSA. The CDR3 length is 14 residues. This CDR3 is CASSLRTGPETQYF. For the CDR3, the DNA is TGTGCCAGCAGCCTCCGGACAGGGCCAGAGACCCAGTACTTC.

The rearrangement links TRBV19 to TRBJ2-5, with TRBD1 as a possible D gene (5 bases). V lost 5 bases and J lost 5, with 12 bases in between. CDR3 length equals 13 residues. Germline V gene sequence: CDR1 LNHDA, CDR2 SQIVND (reference sequence). This CDR3 is CASSPQGTETQYF. The CDR3, as DNA: TGTGCCAGTAGTCCTCAGGGTACCGAGACCCAGTACTTC.

The CDR3: CASSLVQGAGAEAFF. DNA for the CDR3: TGTGCCAGCAGCTTAGTCCAGGGGGCGGGAGCTGAAGCTTTCTTT. The J gene is TRBJ1-1, the V gene TRBV7-2; TRBD1 matches 8 bases. Germline-derived CDR1 and CDR2 are SGHTA and FQGNSA. V trimming: 1 base; J trimming: 6 bases; junction bases outside the gene matches: 7. This CDR3 contains 15 residues.

This clone appeared once. This chain joins TRBV29-1 and TRBJ2-5, with 8 bases fitting TRBD1. CDR3 length: 13 residues. The germline gives CDR1 SQVTM, CDR2 ANQGSEA. The junction had 4 bases not matched to a gene; V was cut back by 6 bases and J by 1 base. This chain's CDR3 is CSVGQDPQETQYF. Here the CDR3 DNA reads TGCAGCGTGGGACAGGACCCCCAAGAGACCCAGTACTTC.

Of note for this clone: One end of the junction fails to match germline, which may point to a read error. The chain has TRBV28 and TRBJ2-7, with 7 positions matching TRBD1. This CDR3 contains 16 residues. Germline-derived CDR1 and CDR2 are MDHEN and SYDVKM. This CDR3 reads CASSPTGDRASHEQYF. In DNA, the CDR3 is TGTGCCAGCAGCCCTACCGGTGACAGGGCCTCCCACGAGCAGTACTTC.

This clone was seen more than once but under ten times. The gene calls are TRBV6-1 and TRBJ2-5, with a tentative D call TRBD1 (5 bases). The germline gives CDR1 MNHNS, CDR2 SASEGT. The V gene lost 6 bases and the J gene lost 0 bases, with 8 bases spanning the gap. This CDR3 has 13 residues. In DNA, the CDR3 is TGTGCCAGCAGCCGGACACACCAAGAGACCCAGTACTTC. Translation: CASSRTHQETQYF.

The CDR3 DNA sequence: TGTGCCAGCAGCTTACACACGGGCTACACCTTC. It translates to CASSLHTGYTF. V gene TRBV7-2 combines with J gene TRBJ1-2; no clear D gene. This CDR3 region has 11 residues. Between the trimmed V and J ends, which lost 2 bases and 8 bases, there was a span of 6 bases. Germline CDR1 reads SGHTA; CDR2 reads FQGNSA.